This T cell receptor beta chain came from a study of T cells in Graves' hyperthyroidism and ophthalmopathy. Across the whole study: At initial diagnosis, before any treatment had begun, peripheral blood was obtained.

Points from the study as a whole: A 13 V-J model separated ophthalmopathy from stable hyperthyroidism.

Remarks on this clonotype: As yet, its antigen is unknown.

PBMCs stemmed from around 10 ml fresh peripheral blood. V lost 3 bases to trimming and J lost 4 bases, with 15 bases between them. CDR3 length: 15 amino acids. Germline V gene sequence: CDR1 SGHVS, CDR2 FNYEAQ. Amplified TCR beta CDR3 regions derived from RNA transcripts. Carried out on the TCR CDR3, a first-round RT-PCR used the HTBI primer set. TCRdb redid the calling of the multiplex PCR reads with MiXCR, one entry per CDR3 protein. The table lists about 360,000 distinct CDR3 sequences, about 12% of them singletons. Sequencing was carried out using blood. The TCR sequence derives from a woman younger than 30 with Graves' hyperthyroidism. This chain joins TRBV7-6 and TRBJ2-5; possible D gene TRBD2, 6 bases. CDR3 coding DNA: TGTGCCAGCAGCTTCGGAGGGAACGGCCCAGAGACCCAGTACTTC. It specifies CASSFGGNGPETQYF.